These T cell receptor beta chains were read from a single sample in a study of cytomegalovirus exposure and HLA in healthy donors. Assay: immunoSEQ multiplex PCR; the TCRdb copy retains only in-frame clones and omits some. The data hold around 160,000 clones, with roughly 79% observed a single time. The specimen was PBMCs. The receptors were sampled from a male donor in good health and CMV-seropositive. Each CDR3 is given with its conserved first and last residue. The D gene is left open where the match is weak. Size tells how often a clone was seen (once, few, many) or the class of an expanded clone, and some rows leave it out.

v_call	cdr3_length	clone_size	d_call	j_call	cdr3_nt	cdr3_aa
TRBV5-8	18	.	.	TRBJ2-7	TGTGCCAGCAGCTCCTTTCGACTAGATGGGTTCGGGTCCTACGAGCAGTACTTC	CASSSFRLDGFGSYEQYF
TRBV11-3	12	.	.	TRBJ2-4	TGTGCCAGCAGCCTTGGGGCGGACATTCAGTACTTC	CASSLGADIQYF
TRBV7-9	13	.	.	TRBJ2-5	TGTGCCAGCAGCCCCCGAGGAAGGGAGACCCAGTACTTC	CASSPRGRETQYF
TRBV7-9	15	.	.	TRBJ1-2	TGTGCCAGCAGGTCAACGGACAGTACTAACTATGGCTACACCTTC	CASRSTDSTNYGYTF
TRBV18	15	once	TRBD1	TRBJ2-1	TGTGCCAGCTCACTCGGGACAGAATTCCTCAATGAGCAGTTCTTC	CASSLGTEFLNEQFF
TRBV4-1	14	.	.	TRBJ2-7	TGCGCCAGCAGCCAAGTAAACAGAGACTACGAGCAGTACTTC	CASSQVNRDYEQYF
TRBV5-1	13	.	.	TRBJ1-2	TGCGCCAGCAGCTCGGCGGGGGGAGACGGCTACACCTTC	CASSSAGGDGYTF
TRBV5-1	16	.	.	TRBJ2-5	TGCGCCAGCAGCTTAAATGGTGGACTACCTCAAGAGACCCAGTACTTC	CASSLNGGLPQETQYF
TRBV14	14	once	.	TRBJ1-2	TGTGCCAGCAGCCTGTTGCAGACTAACTATGGCTACACCTTC	CASSLLQTNYGYTF
TRBV7-9	16	.	.	TRBJ1-2	TGTGCCAGCAGCTTAGCAAGTAGGGGACTGAACTATGGCTACACCTTC	CASSLASRGLNYGYTF
TRBV18	13	.	.	TRBJ1-5	TGTGCCAGCTCATCGCGGGAAAATCAGCCCCAGCATTTT	CASSSRENQPQHF
TRBV6-5	13	.	.	TRBJ1-2	TGTGCCAGCAGTTACTCTGTACAGGGTCGCTACACCTTC	CASSYSVQGRYTF
TRBV27	13	.	.	TRBJ1-5	TGTGCCAGCAGTTATAGCGCCCTTCAGCCCCAGCATTTT	CASSYSALQPQHF
TRBV29-1	14	.	TRBD1	TRBJ2-7	TGCAGCGTTGAAGGGGACAGGGAGGACTACGAGCAGTACTTC	CSVEGDREDYEQYF
TRBV6-1	12	few	.	TRBJ1-1	TGTGCCAGCGGAACAGGGAACACTGAAGCTTTCTTT	CASGTGNTEAFF
TRBV6-4	14	few	TRBD1	TRBJ1-1	TGTGCCAGCAGCAAACAGGGGGGGGTCACTGAAGCTTTCTTT	CASSKQGGVTEAFF
TRBV11-2	14	.	TRBD2	TRBJ2-1	TGTGCCAGCAGCTCGAGCGGGGGGGCGAATGAGCAGTTCTTC	CASSSSGGANEQFF
TRBV10-3	13	few	TRBD1	TRBJ1-4	TGTGCCATCCGGACAGGGTTAAATGAAAAACTGTTTTTT	CAIRTGLNEKLFF
TRBV5-1	16	.	TRBD1	TRBJ2-2	TGCGCCAGCAGCAACCCCGGGACAGGACACACCGGGGAGCTGTTTTTT	CASSNPGTGHTGELFF
TRBV6-5	13	.	.	TRBJ2-7	TGTGCCAGCAGTTACAGACAGTCCTACGAGCAGTACTTC	CASSYRQSYEQYF
TRBV5-1	16	.	TRBD1	TRBJ2-1	TGCGCCAGCAGCTTTCGGACAGGCGACTCCTACAATGAGCAGTTCTTC	CASSFRTGDSYNEQFF
TRBV5-5	13	.	.	TRBJ2-3	TGTGCCAGCAGCTCTCTTGGCACAGATACGCAGTATTTT	CASSSLGTDTQYF
TRBV19	14	.	.	TRBJ2-7	TGTGCCAGTAGTATAGTGGCAGGGACCTACGAGCAGTACTTC	CASSIVAGTYEQYF
TRBV9	16	.	TRBD2	TRBJ2-2	TGTGCCAGCAGCGTAGAGAGCGGGGGGGGCACCGGGGAGCTGTTTTTT	CASSVESGGGTGELFF
TRBV10-3	14	.	TRBD1	TRBJ1-5	TGTGCCATCGGAAGACAGGGGGGCAATCAGCCCCAGCATTTT	CAIGRQGGNQPQHF
TRBV11-1	13	.	TRBD2	TRBJ2-1	TGTGCCAGCAGCTTAGCCAGCGGGGTCGAGCAGTTCTTC	CASSLASGVEQFF
TRBV19	14	.	.	TRBJ1-1	TGTGCCCAACGCCGGGAGGGGGGGAACACTGAAGCTTTCTTT	CAQRREGGNTEAFF
TRBV5-4	13	.	.	TRBJ2-5	TGTGCCAGCAGCTTGGAGGAGTACGAGACCCAGTACTTC	CASSLEEYETQYF
TRBV30	11	.	TRBD1	TRBJ1-2	TGTGCCTGGAGTGTAGGGGGCCACTACACCTTC	CAWSVGGHYTF
TRBV7-9	15	.	TRBD1	TRBJ2-5	TGTTCCAGCAGCTTGGGGACAGGGATTTTGGAGACCCAGTACTTC	CSSSLGTGILETQYF
TRBV7-2	18	once	.	TRBJ2-5	TGTGCCAGCAGCTTAGATGCCGCCGGGGGGCTAGTGGAAGAGACCCAGTACTTC	CASSLDAAGGLVEETQYF
TRBV7-3	15	.	.	TRBJ2-5	TGTGCCAGCAGCTTATCCTCCTCACTGTTGGAGACCCAGTACTTC	CASSLSSSLLETQYF
TRBV5-1	15	.	.	TRBJ1-2	TGCGCCAGCAGCTTCCGGGGGGCGCCCGGCTATGGCTACACCTTC	CASSFRGAPGYGYTF
TRBV7-3	15	.	TRBD2	TRBJ2-2	TGTGCCAGCGGACTAGCGGGGGGGAGGACCGGGGAGCTGTTTTTT	CASGLAGGRTGELFF
TRBV7-3	14	.	TRBD2	TRBJ2-3	TGTGCCAGCAGCTTAGGCGGGGGTGAGGATACGCAGTATTTT	CASSLGGGEDTQYF
TRBV7-8	15	.	.	TRBJ2-3	TGTGCCAGCAGCTTAGAGGAGTCCACCACAGATACGCAGTATTTT	CASSLEESTTDTQYF
TRBV10-2	14	.	.	TRBJ2-7	TGCGCCAGCAGTGAGTCGGCCAGTTCCTACGAGCAGTACTTC	CASSESASSYEQYF
TRBV27	15	.	TRBD1	TRBJ2-7	TGTGCCAGCAATAGGGGGACAGGGTTTTCCTACGAGCAGTACTTC	CASNRGTGFSYEQYF
TRBV6-5	14	.	.	TRBJ2-7	TGTGCCAGCAGTCCCCCGGGACACTCCTACGAGCAGTACTTC	CASSPPGHSYEQYF
TRBV18	15	.	TRBD2	TRBJ2-7	TGTGCCAGCTCACCAGGGCGGGGGGACCTGCGAGAGCAGTACTTC	CASSPGRGDLREQYF
TRBV2	15	few	.	TRBJ2-1	TGTGCCAGCAGTGGATTATCCCGGGGGGCCAGTGAGCAGTTCTTC	CASSGLSRGASEQFF
TRBV5-1	15	.	TRBD2	TRBJ2-7	TGCGCCAGCAGCTTGGGTAGCGGGGGGATCTACGAGCAGTACTTC	CASSLGSGGIYEQYF
TRBV6-1	13	.	.	TRBJ2-7	TGTGCCAGCAGTACCAGGGGTCCCTACGAGCAGTACTTC	CASSTRGPYEQYF
TRBV19	15	.	TRBD1	TRBJ1-1	TGTGCCAGTAGTATCGAGGTCAGGGGGCTAGGTGAAGCTTTCTTT	CASSIEVRGLGEAFF
TRBV2	10	.	.	TRBJ1-2	TGTGCCAGCAGTTCAGATGGCTACACCTTC	CASSSDGYTF
TRBV4-2	15	once	.	TRBJ1-4	TGTGCCAGCAGCCCTCCGGGACACCCGGGTGAAAAACTGTTTTTT	CASSPPGHPGEKLFF
TRBV5-1	12	.	.	TRBJ2-7	TGCGCCAGCAGCTTGGCAGGGGAAGAGCAGTACTTC	CASSLAGEEQYF
TRBV7-9	17	.	TRBD2	TRBJ2-2	TGTTGGGCAGCAGCTCGGACTAGCGGGGGAAGGACCGGGGAGCTGTTTTTT	CWAAARTSGGRTGELFF
TRBV11-2	11	.	.	TRBJ1-1	TGTGCCAGCAGCTTAGTCATCGAAGCTTTCTTT	CASSLVIEAFF
TRBV6-6	12	.	.	TRBJ2-7	TGTGCCAGCAACTCAGGGGCTGGCGAGCAGTACTTC	CASNSGAGEQYF
TRBV6-1	17	few	TRBD2	TRBJ2-1	TGTGCCACCAGTGAATTGCCGTACAGCGGGGGGATTAGTGAGCAGTTCTTC	CATSELPYSGGISEQFF
TRBV6-5	16	.	TRBD1	TRBJ1-5	TGTGCCAGCAGTTCCAGGGGGCGTTTAGGCAATCAGCCCCAGCATTTT	CASSSRGRLGNQPQHF
TRBV25-1	17	.	.	TRBJ2-1	TGTGCCAGCAGTGATCAGCAGGCCAGTTCGATCGACAATGAGCAGTTCTTC	CASSDQQASSIDNEQFF
TRBV19	15	.	TRBD2	TRBJ2-1	TGTGCCAGTAGTACCGGGACTAGAGTCTACAATGAGCAGTTCTTC	CASSTGTRVYNEQFF